This TCR beta chain was sequenced for a study of CD4+ T cells in melanoma. Measured with immunoSEQ multiplex PCR; TCRdb has only the in-frame clones, and not every one. The table has around 110,000 clones, 80% to 95% seen once; the top ten hold less than 4%. Points from the study as a whole: Reportedly, melanoma neoantigen-specific CD4+ T cells showed varied differentiation states. CD8+ T cell, macrophage and B cell function reportedly correlated with neoantigen-specific CD4+ T cells.

About this clone itself: Its antigen is not known.

The trim removed 6 bases at V and 4 bases at J, leaving 11 bases unmatched. This CDR3 has 16 amino acids. Germline assignment: CDR1 MDHEN and CDR2 SYDVKM. This receptor was identified in a human donor with melanoma. The specimen was peripheral blood. The chain combines TRBV28 with TRBJ2-1; TRBD1 agrees at 8 bases. CDR3 bases: TGTGCCAGCAGACACCCGGGACAGGACTATTACAATGAGCAGTTCTTC. Translating gives CASRHPGQDYYNEQFF. Filled out from reference TRBV28 and TRBJ2-1, the complete variable domain reads DVKVTQSSRYLVKRTGEKVFLECVQDMDHENMFWYRQDPGLGLRLIYFSYDVKMKEKGDIPEGYSVSREKKERFSLILESASTNQTSMYLCASRHPGQDYYNEQFFGPGTRLTVL.